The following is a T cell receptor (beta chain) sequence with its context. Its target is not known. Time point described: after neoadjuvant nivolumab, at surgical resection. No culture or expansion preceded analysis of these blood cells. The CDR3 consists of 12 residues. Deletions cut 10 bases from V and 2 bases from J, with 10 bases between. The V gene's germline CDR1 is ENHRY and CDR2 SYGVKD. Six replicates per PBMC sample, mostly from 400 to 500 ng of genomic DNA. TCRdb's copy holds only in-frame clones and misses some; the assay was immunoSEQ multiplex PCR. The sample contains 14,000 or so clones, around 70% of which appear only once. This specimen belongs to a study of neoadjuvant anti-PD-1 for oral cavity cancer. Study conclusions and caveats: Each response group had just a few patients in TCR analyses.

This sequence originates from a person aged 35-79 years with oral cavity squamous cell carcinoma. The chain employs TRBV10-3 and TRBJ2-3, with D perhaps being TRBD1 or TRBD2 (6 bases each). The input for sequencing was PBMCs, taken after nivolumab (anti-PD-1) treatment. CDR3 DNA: TGTGCCACGCGGGACAACACAGATACGCAGTATTTT. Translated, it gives CATRDNTDTQYF.